Listed below are T cell receptor beta chains from one sample, sequenced in a study of blood T cell repertoires in COVID-19. Sequenced by immunoSEQ multiplex PCR; TCRdb stores in-frame clones only, minus some. Of 270,000 or so clones detected, 83% appear once; the ten largest clones hold over 9%. Sequenced material: peripheral blood. Receptor source: a woman aged 50 to 60 who had recovered from COVID-19. CDR3s include the opening cysteine and the closing phenylalanine or tryptophan. Fields, in order: V gene, D gene, clone size, J gene, CDR3 protein, CDR3 DNA. A D gene is named only where the DNA matches it firmly. Clone size appears in some rows only: once, few, many, or a class for an expanded clone.

V: TRBV3-1/TRBV3-2
D: TRBD1
size: NA
J: TRBJ1-5
CDR3: CASSQGQGNQPQHF
DNA: TGTGCCAGCAGCCAGGGACAGGGCAATCAGCCCCAGCATTTT

V: TRBV27
D: NA
size: NA
J: TRBJ1-1
CDR3: CASSNPTVNPTEAFF
DNA: TGTGCCAGCAGTAACCCAACAGTGAACCCCACTGAAGCTTTCTTT

V: TRBV19
D: NA
size: NA
J: TRBJ1-5
CDR3: CASQTARNQPQHF
DNA: TGTGCCAGTCAGACAGCACGCAATCAGCCCCAGCATTTT

V: TRBV6-6
D: TRBD1
size: NA
J: TRBJ2-7
CDR3: CASSYSTGAYEQYF
DNA: TGTGCCAGCAGTTACTCTACAGGGGCCTACGAGCAGTACTTC

V: TRBV7-9
D: NA
size: NA
J: TRBJ1-2
CDR3: CASSPVEGVGYTF
DNA: TGTGCCAGCAGCCCCGTCGAGGGGGTTGGCTACACCTTC

V: TRBV2
D: TRBD1
size: NA
J: TRBJ1-2
CDR3: CASSETGGNYGYTF
DNA: TGTGCCAGCAGTGAGACAGGGGGCAACTATGGCTACACCTTC

V: TRBV2
D: NA
size: NA
J: TRBJ1-5
CDR3: CASSGGGYQPQHF
DNA: TGTGCCAGCTCGGGGGGAGGCTATCAGCCCCAGCATTTT

V: TRBV6-5
D: NA
size: NA
J: TRBJ2-7
CDR3: CASSYSRLGRAYEQYF
DNA: TGTGCCAGCAGTTACTCGAGACTAGGTAGAGCCTACGAGCAGTACTTC

V: TRBV6-1
D: NA
size: NA
J: TRBJ2-3
CDR3: CASSEVGGFSDTQYF
DNA: TGTGCCAGCAGTGAAGTGGGCGGGTTTTCGGATACGCAGTATTTT

V: TRBV18
D: NA
size: NA
J: TRBJ2-7
CDR3: CASSPRGGEKEYEQYF
DNA: TGTGCCAGCTCACCACGAGGCGGGGAGAAGGAATACGAGCAGTACTTC

V: TRBV7-9
D: TRBD1
size: NA
J: TRBJ2-3
CDR3: CASSLGTGTDTQYF
DNA: TGTGCCAGCAGCTTGGGGACAGGCACAGATACGCAGTATTTT

V: TRBV3-1/TRBV3-2
D: NA
size: few
J: TRBJ2-7
CDR3: CASSQVSGISYEQYF
DNA: TGTGCCAGCAGCCAAGTTTCGGGGATCTCCTACGAGCAGTACTTC

V: TRBV7-8
D: TRBD1
size: NA
J: TRBJ1-2
CDR3: CASSLGGTGGRLRRGYTF
DNA: TGTGCCAGCAGCTTAGGAGGGACAGGGGGCCGGCTAAGGCGCGGCTACACCTTC

V: TRBV12-3/TRBV12-4
D: TRBD1
size: once
J: TRBJ1-2
CDR3: CASKLGQNYGYTF
DNA: TGTGCCAGCAAGCTGGGACAGAACTATGGCTACACCTTC

V: TRBV6-5
D: NA
size: NA
J: TRBJ1-1
CDR3: CASQVRGKNTEAFF
DNA: TGTGCCAGCCAAGTTAGGGGGAAGAACACTGAAGCTTTCTTT

V: TRBV4-2
D: NA
size: NA
J: TRBJ1-4
CDR3: CASSQVGENNEKLFF
DNA: TGTGCCAGCAGCCAAGTTGGAGAAAACAATGAAAAACTGTTTTTT

V: TRBV21-1
D: NA
size: NA
J: TRBJ1-4
CDR3: CASSNAGDEKLFF
DNA: TGTGCCAGCAGCAATGCCGGGGATGAAAAACTGTTTTTT

V: TRBV30
D: NA
size: NA
J: TRBJ1-1
CDR3: CAWTRAGFWAFF
DNA: TGTGCCTGGACGCGTGCCGGGTTTTGGGCTTTCTTT

V: TRBV2
D: TRBD1
size: NA
J: TRBJ2-4
CDR3: CAKGTELAKNIQYF
DNA: TGTGCCAAAGGGACAGAACTAGCCAAAAACATTCAGTACTTC

V: TRBV6-2/TRBV6-3
D: NA
size: NA
J: TRBJ2-7
CDR3: CASSYPSYEQYF
DNA: TGTGCCAGCAGTTACCCCAGCTACGAGCAGTACTTC

V: TRBV9
D: TRBD1
size: NA
J: TRBJ1-3
CDR3: CASSATTGGHTIYF
DNA: TGTGCCAGCAGCGCGACGACAGGGGGGCACACCATATATTTT

V: TRBV30
D: NA
size: NA
J: TRBJ2-5
CDR3: CAWRRQGSQETQYF
DNA: TGTGCCTGGAGGCGTCAGGGGTCGCAAGAGACCCAGTACTTC

V: TRBV7-2
D: TRBD1
size: few
J: TRBJ2-7
CDR3: CASSLAGTGAGEQYF
DNA: TGTGCCAGCAGCTTAGCCGGGACAGGGGCTGGCGAGCAGTACTTC

V: TRBV6-5
D: NA
size: NA
J: TRBJ2-3
CDR3: CASSSKLGGGTDTQYF
DNA: TGTGCCAGCAGTTCCAAACTAGGAGGGGGCACAGATACGCAGTATTTT

V: TRBV4-3
D: TRBD1
size: NA
J: TRBJ1-5
CDR3: CASSQDNRGGSHRRQPQHF
DNA: TGCGCCAGCAGCCAGGATAACAGGGGGGGGTCCCATCGGCGTCAGCCCCAGCATTTT

V: TRBV6-1
D: NA
size: once
J: TRBJ1-2
CDR3: CASSEPGRVTYGYTF
DNA: TGTGCCAGCAGTGAACCAGGAAGAGTTACCTATGGCTACACCTTC

V: TRBV7-8
D: NA
size: few
J: TRBJ1-5
CDR3: CASSLFRFHNQPQHF
DNA: TGTGCCAGCAGCTTATTCAGATTCCACAATCAGCCCCAGCATTTT

V: TRBV18
D: TRBD2
size: NA
J: TRBJ2-3
CDR3: CASSPVAGGSTDTQYF
DNA: TGTGCCAGCTCACCGGTGGCGGGAGGGAGCACAGATACGCAGTATTTT

V: TRBV5-5
D: TRBD1
size: NA
J: TRBJ2-2
CDR3: CASTRDRARGELFF
DNA: TGTGCCAGCACCCGGGACAGGGCGCGCGGGGAGCTGTTTTTT

V: TRBV10-3
D: NA
size: NA
J: TRBJ2-2
CDR3: CATSTGGLEVKNTGELFF
DNA: TGTGCCACTTCGACAGGTGGGTTAGAGGTGAAGAACACCGGGGAGCTGTTTTTT

V: TRBV5-6
D: TRBD1
size: NA
J: TRBJ2-7
CDR3: CASSLRDSTYEQYF
DNA: TGTGCCAGCAGCCTGAGGGACAGTACCTACGAGCAGTACTTC

V: TRBV15
D: TRBD1
size: NA
J: TRBJ2-7
CDR3: CATSNPRQGRYEQYF
DNA: TGTGCCACCAGCAATCCCCGACAGGGTCGCTACGAGCAGTACTTC

V: TRBV7-6
D: TRBD1
size: NA
J: TRBJ2-5
CDR3: CASSLWVPDRGDQETQYF
DNA: TGTGCCAGCAGCTTATGGGTGCCGGACAGGGGAGACCAAGAGACCCAGTACTTC

V: TRBV3-1/TRBV3-2
D: TRBD1
size: once
J: TRBJ2-4
CDR3: CASSQYRGIAKNIQYF
DNA: TGTGCCAGCAGCCAATACAGGGGTATAGCCAAAAACATTCAGTACTTC

V: TRBV18
D: NA
size: NA
J: TRBJ2-5
CDR3: CASSPPSGEKETQYF
DNA: TGTGCCAGCTCACCACCGTCAGGGGAAAAAGAGACCCAGTACTTC

V: TRBV7-2
D: NA
size: NA
J: TRBJ2-7
CDR3: CASSPAGSYEQYF
DNA: TGTGCCAGCAGCCCCGCGGGCTCCTACGAGCAGTACTTC

V: TRBV7-9
D: TRBD1
size: NA
J: TRBJ1-1
CDR3: CASSLGQGALTEAFF
DNA: TGTGCCAGCAGCTTAGGACAGGGGGCTCTCACTGAAGCTTTCTTT

V: TRBV24-1
D: TRBD1
size: NA
J: TRBJ2-7
CDR3: CATSDAGTGGREQYF
DNA: TGTGCCACCAGTGACGCCGGGACAGGGGGCCGCGAGCAGTACTTC

V: TRBV4-1
D: NA
size: NA
J: TRBJ1-3
CDR3: CASTLIRDTPNTIYF
DNA: TGCGCCAGTACTTTAATTCGGGATACGCCAAACACCATATATTTT

V: TRBV24-1
D: NA
size: NA
J: TRBJ2-4
CDR3: CATSDSRQTLAKNIQYF
DNA: TGTGCCACCAGTGACAGTAGGCAGACACTAGCCAAAAACATTCAGTACTTC

V: TRBV28
D: NA
size: NA
J: TRBJ2-1
CDR3: CASSLLGYNEQFF
DNA: TGTGCCAGCAGTCTCCTAGGTTACAATGAGCAGTTCTTC